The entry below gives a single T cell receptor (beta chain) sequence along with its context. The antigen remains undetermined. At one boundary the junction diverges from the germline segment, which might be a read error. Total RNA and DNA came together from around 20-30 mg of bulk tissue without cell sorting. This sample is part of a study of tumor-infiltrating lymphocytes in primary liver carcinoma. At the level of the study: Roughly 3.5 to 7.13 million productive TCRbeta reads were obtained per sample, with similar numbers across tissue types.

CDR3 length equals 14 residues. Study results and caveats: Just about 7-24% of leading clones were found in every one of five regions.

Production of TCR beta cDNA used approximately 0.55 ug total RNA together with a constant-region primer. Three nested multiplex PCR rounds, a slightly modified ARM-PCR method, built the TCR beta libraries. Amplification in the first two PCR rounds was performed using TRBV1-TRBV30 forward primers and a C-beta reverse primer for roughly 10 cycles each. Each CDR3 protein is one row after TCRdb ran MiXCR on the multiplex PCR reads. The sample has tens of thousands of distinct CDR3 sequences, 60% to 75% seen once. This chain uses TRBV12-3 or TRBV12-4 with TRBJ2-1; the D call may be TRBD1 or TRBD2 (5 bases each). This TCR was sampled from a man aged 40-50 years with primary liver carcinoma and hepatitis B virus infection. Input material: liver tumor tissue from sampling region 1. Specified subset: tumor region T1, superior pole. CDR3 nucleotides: TGTGTCAGCAGTAAACTAGTGGGGGTCAACGAGCAGTTCTTC. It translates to CVSSKLVGVNEQFF.